These 6 T cell receptor beta chains originate from one sample sequenced in a study of OX40 agonist ivuxolimab in advanced cancers. Produced via immunoSEQ multiplex PCR; TCRdb's table is partial and in-frame only. The table has 20,000 to 30,000 clones, roughly 70% seen once. The material was CD4+ or CD8+ T cells sorted from blood, obtained in a trial of the OX40 agonist ivuxolimab. The receptors derive from an adult with an advanced solid tumor such as melanoma, head and neck, liver or kidney cancer.

Relative to its sample, this clone is medium-sized. The chain has TRBV5-6 and TRBJ1-2, with TRBD1 matching 7 bases. The CDR3 loop spans 13 amino acids. With V trimmed by 4 bases and J by 4 bases, 4 bases remained unmatched. Germline-derived CDR1 and CDR2 are SGHDT and YYEEEE. CDR3 loop: CASSLQGVYGYTF. DNA for the CDR3: TGTGCCAGCAGCCTTCAGGGGGTCTATGGCTACACCTTC.

J is TRBJ1-1 and V is TRBV5-5; TRBD1 matches 9 bases. The junction had 7 bases not matched to a gene; V was cut back by 2 bases and J by 2 bases. This CDR3 is built from 16 residues. CDR1 is SGHKS and CDR2 is YYEKEE in the germline V gene (reference sequence). CDR3 sequence: CASSLGTGNSNTEAFF. DNA of the CDR3: TGTGCCAGCAGCTTAGGGACAGGGAACTCCAACACTGAAGCTTTCTTT.

This chain connects TRBV6-1 to TRBJ1-2; TRBD1 matches 9 bases. With V trimmed by 6 bases and J by 4 bases, 6 bases remained unmatched. From germline, CDR1 is MNHNS and CDR2 SASEGT. This CDR3 is built from 14 residues. The CDR3 coding sequence is TGTGCCAGCAGCCTACAGGGGGCAGGCTATGGCTACACCTTC. Protein: CASSLQGAGYGYTF.

V is TRBV4-2 and J is TRBJ2-2, with D unclear. The CDR3 totals 12 residues. CDR1 is LGHNA and CDR2 is YNFKEQ in the germline V gene. The ends were cut back, 3 bases at V and 3 bases at J, with 2 bases in the middle. CDR3: CASSHYTGELFF. CDR3 nucleotide sequence: TGTGCCAGCAGCCACTACACCGGGGAGCTGTTTTTT.

This clone was observed a few times. The genes are TRBV11-2 and TRBJ2-6; D call uncertain. The CDR3 runs to 16 residues. V lost 7 bases and J lost 0, with 13 bases in between. Looked up from germline, CDR1 is SGHAT and CDR2 is FQNNGV. CDR3: CASTYLWGSGANVLTF. CDR3 nucleotides: TGTGCCAGCACCTACCTATGGGGCTCTGGGGCCAACGTCCTGACTTTC. Full variable domain (outside the CDR3, taken from reference TRBV11-2 and TRBJ2-6): EAGVAQSPRYKIIEKRQSVAFWCNPISGHATLYWYQQILGQGPKLLIQFQNNGVVDDSQLPKDRFSAERLKGVDSTLKIQPAKLEDSAVYLCASTYLWGSGANVLTFGAGSRLTVL.

The chain links TRBV2 to TRBJ2-3; D ambiguous. The CDR3 consists of 11 residues. V lost 9 bases, J lost 3 bases, and 7 bases lay in between. The V gene's germline CDR1 is SNHLY and CDR2 FYNNEI. This CDR3 is CASSQTDTQYF. DNA for the CDR3: TGTGCCAGTTCTCAGACAGATACGCAGTATTTT.